This T cell receptor beta chain was obtained from a study of cytomegalovirus exposure and HLA in healthy donors. V lost 0 bases to trimming and J lost 5 bases; unmatched junction nucleotides: 6. The CDR3 spans 16 residues. CDR1 is MNHEY, CDR2 SVGAGI, per germline. Whole-study findings and limits: Within an earlier analysis, most TCR beta V segments proved productive either about 87% or about 30% of the time.

This clone was picked up a small number of times. Its specificity is not known. The PCR employed 60 Vbeta primers together with 13 Jbeta primers. Measured with immunoSEQ multiplex PCR; TCRdb has only the in-frame clones, and not every one. Of about 200,000 clones listed, about four fifths are singletons. This TCR was sampled from a girl between 10 and 17 years old in good health and CMV-seropositive. The sample was PBMCs. This chain links TRBV6-5 with TRBJ2-3; TRBD1 aligns across 9 bases. The CDR3 reads CASSYSRDRAKDTQYF. The CDR3 nucleotides are TGTGCCAGCAGTTACTCGCGGGACAGGGCGAAAGATACGCAGTATTTT.